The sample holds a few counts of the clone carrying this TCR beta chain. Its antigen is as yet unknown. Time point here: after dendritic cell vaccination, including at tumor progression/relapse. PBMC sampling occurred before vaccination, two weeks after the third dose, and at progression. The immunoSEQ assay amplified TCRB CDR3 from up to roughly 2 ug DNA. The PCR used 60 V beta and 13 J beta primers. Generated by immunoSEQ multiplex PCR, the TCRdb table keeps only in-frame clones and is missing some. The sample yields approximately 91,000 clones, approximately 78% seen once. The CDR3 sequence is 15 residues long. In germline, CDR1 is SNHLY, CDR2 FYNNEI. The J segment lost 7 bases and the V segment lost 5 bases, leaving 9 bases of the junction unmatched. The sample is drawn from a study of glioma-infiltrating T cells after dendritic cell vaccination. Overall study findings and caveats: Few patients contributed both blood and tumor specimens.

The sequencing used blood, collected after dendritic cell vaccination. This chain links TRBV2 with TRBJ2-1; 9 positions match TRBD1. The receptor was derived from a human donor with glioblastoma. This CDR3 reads CASSRRTGDWNEQFF. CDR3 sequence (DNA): TGTGCCAGCAGTCGTAGGACAGGGGATTGGAATGAGCAGTTCTTC. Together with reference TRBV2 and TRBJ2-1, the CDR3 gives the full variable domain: EPEVTQTPSHQVTQMGQEVILRCVPISNHLYFYWYRQILGQKVEFLVSFYNNEISEKSEIFDDQFSVERPDGSNFTLKIRSTKLEDSAMYFCASSRRTGDWNEQFFGPGTRLTVL.